Sequencing of this TCR beta chain was carried out in a study of blood T cell repertoires in COVID-19. Study-level information: Italy, Spain and the United States were the sources of the convalescent and acute COVID-19 samples. Sample material is recorded as cDNA or gDNA derived from T cells, B-cell-depleted T cells, or PBMCs.

Enrolment of Seattle patients took place during active infection, and they were followed longitudinally. Original processing notes: Reference gene primer amplification in the assay estimated nucleated cell counts. Data came from immunoSEQ multiplex PCR; TCRdb stores just in-frame clones and leaves some out. The V and J calls and clone size are taken from that table; D and trimming were inferred from the DNA. The sample consists of a few hundred thousand clones, around 87% of them appearing once. Sequenced sample: peripheral blood. The TCR comes from a woman aged 55-70 years with COVID-19, enrolled during active disease.

As DNA, the CDR3 is TGTGCCAGCAGCTTAGTGGGGGCTAGGGACACTGAAGCTTTCTTT. Translated, it gives CASSLVGARDTEAFF. The rearrangement links TRBV7-9 to TRBJ1-1; a possible D gene is TRBD1 (6 bases). V dropped 1 base and J dropped 3 bases, with 12 bases sitting between them. CDR3 size: 15 residues. CDR1 is SEHNR, CDR2 FQNEAQ, per germline (reference sequence).